These 14 T cell receptor beta chains were all obtained from the same sample, sequenced in a study of blood T cell repertoires in COVID-19 (dated by TCRdb to the early 2020s). Library creation used the immunoSEQ multiplex PCR assay. TCRdb took over this immuneACCESS table, retaining in-frame rearrangements with V and J assigned. Such tables are incomplete; in checked studies, under half of the missing clones stem from an unresolved V gene, and the remainder is unexplained. This sample lists more than 300,000 clones; around 92% were detected once. Over 8.5% of the sample belongs to the ten largest clones. Sequences were obtained from PBMCs or T cells enriched from blood (not recorded which). Receptors originate from a woman aged 25 to 39 who had recovered from COVID-19.

The count of this clone is one. This sequence joins TRBV29-1 and TRBJ1-1; weak D call: TRBD1 (5 bases). V was cut by 4 bases and J by 5 bases, with 8 bases left in between. The CDR3 length is 11 residues. From germline, CDR1 is SQVTM and CDR2 ANQGSEA. This chain's CDR3 is CSVGQGTEAFF. CDR3 DNA sequence: TGCAGCGTTGGGCAGGGAACTGAAGCTTTCTTT.

The chain is built from TRBV24-1 and TRBJ2-3, with D possibly matching TRBD1 (5 bases). This CDR3 region has 16 residues. With 4 bases removed from V and 5 bases from J, the gap between germline ends came to 18 bases. Germline V gene data show CDR1 as KGHDR and CDR2 as SFDVKD. The CDR3 loop is CATSDPGRGPRDTQYF. CDR3 DNA: TGTGCCACCAGTGACCCGGGTAGGGGCCCGCGAGATACGCAGTATTTT.

The J gene is TRBJ1-2, the V gene TRBV7-3, with D possibly being TRBD1 (6 bases). The V end was cut by 3 bases, the J end by 2 bases, with 13 bases between. CDR3 length: 15 residues. The germline CDR1 and CDR2 sequences are SGHTA and FQGTGA. CDR3: CASSFQPDRNYGYTF. The DNA of the CDR3 is TGTGCCAGCAGCTTCCAACCGGACAGAAACTATGGCTACACCTTC. Combining the CDR3 with reference TRBV7-3 and TRBJ1-2 gives the whole variable domain GAGVSQTPSNKVTEKGKYVELRCDPISGHTALYWYRQSLGQGPEFLIYFQGTGAADDSGLPNDRFFAVRPEGSVSTLKIQRTERGDSAVYLCASSFQPDRNYGYTFGSGTRLTVV.

This chain connects TRBV19 to TRBJ2-2, with 16 bases identical to TRBD2. The CDR3 spans 21 residues. CDR1 and CDR2 (germline): LNHDA, SQIVND (reference sequence). With V trimmed by 2 bases and J by 3 bases, 12 bases remained unmatched. CDR3 sequence (DNA): TGTGCCAGTAGTATAATCTTGGGGACTAGCGGGAGGGCCTCGGACACCGGGGAGCTGTTTTTT. The encoded protein is CASSIILGTSGRASDTGELFF.

This sequence joins TRBV7-9 and TRBJ1-2, with 8 bases fitting TRBD1. Per germline, CDR1 SEHNR and CDR2 FQNEAQ (reference sequence). The junction had 4 bases not matched to a gene; V was cut back by 5 bases and J by 2 bases. The CDR3 is made up of 14 amino acids. CDR3 region: CASSIGTGNYGYTF. The CDR3 DNA sequence: TGTGCCAGCAGCATTGGGACAGGAAACTATGGCTACACCTTC.

This sequence joins TRBV3-1 (or the pseudogene TRBV3-2) and TRBJ2-5; a possible D gene is TRBD2 (5 bases). Germline V gene data show CDR1 as LGHDT and CDR2 as YNNKEL (reference sequence). This CDR3 is 15 amino acids long. Trimming took off 4 bases at V and 3 bases at J, with 15 bases between the two ends. CDR3 nucleotide sequence: TGTGCCAGCAGCCCGCACCCGGGATCCGAAGAGACCCAGTACTTC. Protein product: CASSPHPGSEETQYF.

This chain joins TRBV5-1 and TRBJ1-4, with no clear D. The CDR3 spans 14 residues. Trimming took off 0 bases at V and 5 bases at J, with 8 bases between the two ends. From germline, CDR1 is SGHRS and CDR2 YFSETQ. The CDR3 is CASSLDPENEKLFF. CDR3 DNA: TGCGCCAGCAGCTTGGATCCGGAGAATGAAAAACTGTTTTTT.

The V call is TRBV10-3, the J call TRBJ1-4; D is perhaps TRBD1 (5 bases). There are 13 residues in the CDR3. V was pared by 3 bases and J by 7 bases, with 9 bases between. Germline values: CDR1 ENHRY, CDR2 SYGVKD. CDR3 sequence: CAISDREGEKLFF. The CDR3 region has the DNA TGTGCCATCAGTGACAGGGAGGGTGAAAAACTGTTTTTT.

V gene TRBV6-1 combines with J gene TRBJ2-1, with 13 bases fitting TRBD2. V shed 5 bases and J 4 bases; nucleotides not matched to a gene: 14. The CDR3 consists of 19 residues. Germline values: CDR1 MNHNS, CDR2 SASEGT. The CDR3 DNA sequence: TGTGCCAGCAGTAAAGGGACTAGCGGGAAAGCGGGCAATTACAATGAGCAGTTCTTC. Protein product: CASSKGTSGKAGNYNEQFF.

This sequence joins TRBV7-2 and TRBJ1-1, with D possibly matching TRBD1 (6 bases). CDR1 SGHTA and CDR2 FQGNSA come from the germline V gene. The V end lost 2 bases, the J end lost 6 bases, and 10 bases lay between the germline ends. This CDR3 region has 13 residues. Here the CDR3 DNA reads TGTGCCAGCAGCTTAAGGACAGTCCCTGAAGCTTTCTTT. Protein sequence: CASSLRTVPEAFF. The full variable domain, its missing parts supplied by reference TRBV7-2 and TRBJ1-1, is GAGVSQSPSNKVTEKGKDVELRCDPISGHTALYWYRQSLGQGLEFLIYFQGNSAPDKSGLPSDRFSAERTGGSVSTLTIQRTQQEDSAVYLCASSLRTVPEAFFGQGTRLTVV.

The chain is built from TRBV6-5 and TRBJ1-6; D call uncertain. The CDR3 contains 13 residues. The ends were cut back, 8 bases at V and 11 bases at J, with 16 bases in the middle. Germline V gene data show CDR1 as MNHEY and CDR2 as SVGAGI. The CDR3 spells CASGSEGITPLHF. The CDR3 DNA reads as TGTGCCAGCGGATCCGAGGGAATTACACCCCTCCACTTT.

The genes are TRBV27 and TRBJ2-5; 14 bases map to TRBD2. V was pared by 5 bases and J by 3 bases, with 8 bases of the junction left unmatched. The germline gives CDR1 MNHEY, CDR2 SMNVEV (reference sequence). This CDR3 is built from 17 residues. The CDR3 DNA reads as TGTGCCAGCAGTAGACTAGCGGGAGGGGGGGATGAAGAGACCCAGTACTTC. This translates into CASSRLAGGGDEETQYF.

This clone was found once. The chain has TRBV4-2 and TRBJ2-7; 7 nucleotides line up with TRBD1. This CDR3 comprises 11 residues. Germline V gene data show CDR1 as LGHNA and CDR2 as YNFKEQ. J gave up 10 bases and V 4 bases, and 4 bases lay outside the gene matches. CDR3 amino acids: CASSPGGQQYF. The DNA of the CDR3 is TGTGCCAGCAGCCCAGGGGGTCAACAGTACTTC.

The count of this clone is one. The rearrangement joins TRBV6-5 to TRBJ1-2; TRBD1 might be the D (6 bases). There are 15 residues in the CDR3. The germline gives CDR1 MNHEY, CDR2 SVGAGI. V lost 4 bases and J lost 4, with 16 bases in between. The CDR3 DNA reads TGTGCCAGCAGTTCGCGGGGGGCCGCCACCTATGGCTACACCTTC. Translating gives CASSSRGAATYGYTF.